Presented here are 27 T cell receptor beta chains from one specimen sequenced in a study of blood T cell repertoires in COVID-19. Measured with immunoSEQ multiplex PCR; TCRdb has only the in-frame clones, and not every one. This repertoire shows almost 350,000 clones, about 88% found once; its top ten account for around 0.92%. Material for sequencing was PBMCs or T cells enriched from blood (not recorded which). The receptors here all came from a woman in her 30s who had been exposed to COVID-19.

The gene calls are TRBV19 and TRBJ2-7; 9 bases fit TRBD2. J gave up 6 bases and V 3 bases, and 9 bases lay outside the gene matches. Per the germline V gene, CDR1 is LNHDA and CDR2 is SQIVND (reference sequence). This CDR3 is built from 15 residues. In DNA, the CDR3 is TGTGCCAGTAGTATTAACCTAGCGGGAAGCGGCGAGCAGTACTTC. This sequence encodes CASSINLAGSGEQYF. Variable domain in full (rest from reference TRBV19 and TRBJ2-7): DGGITQSPKYLFRKEGQNVTLSCEQNLNHDAMYWYRQDPGQGLRLIYYSQIVNDFQKGDIAEGYSVSREKKESFPLTVTSAQKNPTAFYLCASSINLAGSGEQYFGPGTRLTVT.

The V and J genes are TRBV3-1 (or the pseudogene TRBV3-2) and TRBJ2-3; 7 bases fit TRBD2. The length of the CDR3 is 16 residues. With 5 bases clipped from V and 0 bases from J, the junction kept 8 bases outside the gene matches. The germline CDR1 and CDR2 sequences are LGHDT and YNNKEL (reference sequence). CDR3 DNA sequence: TGTGCCAGCAGCAAAAACCTAGCGGCTAGCACAGATACGCAGTATTTT. Amino acid sequence: CASSKNLAASTDTQYF.

The V and J genes are TRBV27 and TRBJ2-7, with D possibly being TRBD1 (6 bases). This CDR3 region has 14 residues. Per the germline V gene, CDR1 is MNHEY and CDR2 is SMNVEV (reference sequence). V was trimmed by 0 bases and J by 3 bases, leaving 9 bases between them. CDR3 DNA sequence: TGTGCCAGCAGTTTATCGAGGGGGTTCTACGAGCAGTACTTC. It codes for CASSLSRGFYEQYF.

This chain uses TRBV14 with TRBJ1-2; D might be TRBD1 (6 bases). V lost 0 bases to trimming and J lost 7 bases, with 12 bases between them. The CDR3 extends over 14 amino acids. The V gene's germline CDR1 is SGHDN and CDR2 FVKESK. In nucleotides, the CDR3 is TGTGCCAGCAGCCAAGAAGCAGGGGACCTTGGCTACACCTTC. Amino acid sequence: CASSQEAGDLGYTF.

The rearrangement joins TRBV10-1 to TRBJ1-2; D gene uncertain. V was pared by 3 bases and J by 6 bases, with 20 bases between. Germline loops: CDR1 WNHNN, CDR2 SYGVQD (reference sequence). The CDR3 length is 16 residues. The CDR3 nucleotides read TGCGCCAGCAGTGAAACACCGGGTCGTAAAAGGCATGGCTACACCTTC. This codes for CASSETPGRKRHGYTF.

The CDR3 loop is CAISGLGPGQGNQPQHF. Here the CDR3 DNA reads TGTGCCATCAGTGGACTGGGACCGGGACAGGGAAATCAGCCCCAGCATTTT. The chain is built from TRBV10-3 and TRBJ1-5; 9 bases align to TRBD1. CDR3 size: 17 residues. Germline-derived CDR1 and CDR2 are ENHRY and SYGVKD. Trimming took 4 bases from V and 4 from J; bases not matched to a gene: 11.

V is TRBV15 and J is TRBJ1-2, with TRBD1 matching over 7 bases. Trimming at V came to 2 bases and at J to 3 bases, leaving 3 bases not matched to a gene. The CDR3 loop spans 14 amino acids. The germline CDR1 and CDR2 sequences are LNHNV and YYDKDF (reference sequence). The CDR3 protein is CATSRTGTDYGYTF. CDR3 nucleotide sequence: TGTGCCACCAGCAGAACCGGGACAGACTATGGCTACACCTTC.

CDR3 protein: CASSYSDTFRVHEQYF. The CDR3, as DNA: TGTGCCAGCAGTTACTCAGATACGTTCAGGGTCCACGAGCAGTACTTC. The chain couples TRBV6-5 to TRBJ2-7; TRBD1 might be the D (5 bases). V lost 0 bases and J 5 bases, leaving 17 bases between the germline ends. The CDR3 extends over 16 amino acids. Looked up from germline, CDR1 is MNHEY and CDR2 is SVGAGI.

This chain links TRBV28 with TRBJ2-3; 11 nucleotides line up with TRBD2. Germline V lookup: CDR1 MDHEN, CDR2 SYDVKM. V was pared by 10 bases and J by 3 bases, with 24 bases of the junction left unmatched. This CDR3 has 20 amino acids. The CDR3 loop reads CATHSRLGTSGDEGTDTQYF. The CDR3, as DNA: TGTGCCACTCATTCCCGACTAGGGACTAGCGGAGACGAGGGGACAGATACGCAGTATTTT.

The CDR3 reads CASSPRGEQASNYGYTF. The CDR3 bases are TGTGCCAGCAGCCCTCGGGGGGAGCAGGCCTCTAACTATGGCTACACCTTC. V gene TRBV27 combines with J gene TRBJ1-2; D might be TRBD1 (5 bases). The CDR3 runs to 17 residues. The V gene lost 6 bases and the J gene lost 0 bases, with 20 bases spanning the gap. Germline V lookup: CDR1 MNHEY, CDR2 SMNVEV (reference sequence).

This clone was seen more than once but under ten times. This sequence joins TRBV11-3 and TRBJ1-3; D remains ambiguous. There are 17 residues in the CDR3. The germline V and J ends were trimmed by 0 bases and 0 bases, with 12 bases remaining between them. The V gene's germline CDR1 is SGHNT and CDR2 YENEEA. The CDR3 DNA is TGTGCCAGCAGCTTAGAGTCAGGCGTCGGCTCTGGAAACACCATATATTTT. Amino acid sequence: CASSLESGVGSGNTIYF.

In nucleotides, the CDR3 is TGTGCCAGCAGCCGACAGACAGGACCCCAAGAGACCCAGTACTTC. This gives the protein CASSRQTGPQETQYF. The chain recombines TRBV14 with TRBJ2-5; possible D gene TRBD1, 6 bases. The germline V gene encodes CDR1 SGHDN and CDR2 FVKESK. V was clipped by 4 bases and J by 1 base, with 13 bases between them. The CDR3 consists of 15 residues.

The CDR3: CAGDRRKEKLFF. The CDR3 DNA reads TGTGCCGGGGACAGGCGAAAGGAAAAACTGTTTTTT. The rearrangement links TRBV19 to TRBJ1-4; 8 bases fit TRBD1. J was trimmed by 8 bases and V by 11 bases; bases with no gene match: 7. The CDR3 is 12 residues long. Germline V CDR1 and CDR2: LNHDA, SQIVND (reference sequence).

The chain is built from TRBV19 and TRBJ2-2, with a possible D match to TRBD2 (5 bases). Trimming left V 7 bases short and J 6 bases short, with 18 bases between. The CDR3 runs to 15 residues. Looked up from germline, CDR1 is LNHDA and CDR2 is SQIVND (reference sequence). The CDR3 DNA is TGTGCCAGTAATGTAGCGCCTGGGGTTCCCGGGGAGCTGTTTTTT. As protein: CASNVAPGVPGELFF.

The chain employs TRBV5-1 and TRBJ1-5; D is unclear. CDR1 and CDR2 from the germline V gene are SGHRS and YFSETQ. The CDR3 length is 18 residues. Trimming pared 4 bases from V and 5 bases from J, leaving 25 bases between. The chain's CDR3 is CASSEPPGLPNPYQPQHF. The CDR3 DNA follows: TGCGCCAGCAGCGAACCTCCCGGACTCCCCAACCCTTATCAGCCCCAGCATTTT.

The CDR3 reads CASRDRDFQETQYF. The CDR3, as DNA: TGCGCCAGCAGGGACAGGGATTTTCAAGAGACCCAGTACTTC. This rearrangement joins TRBV5-1 to TRBJ2-5; 8 positions agree with TRBD1. The CDR3 has 14 residues. The ends lost 5 bases at V and 2 bases at J; junction bases unmatched: 5. Germline V gene lookup returns CDR1 SGHRS and CDR2 YFSETQ. The full variable domain, rest sourced from reference TRBV5-1 and TRBJ2-5, is KAGVTQTPRYLIKTRGQQVTLSCSPISGHRSVSWYQQTPGQGLQFLFEYFSETQRNKGNFPGRFSGRQFSNSRSEMNVSTLELGDSALYLCASRDRDFQETQYFGPGTRLLVL.

The V gene is TRBV7-6, the J gene TRBJ2-5, with 8 bases aligning to TRBD1. This CDR3 has 18 residues. The ends lost 1 base at V and 4 bases at J; junction bases unmatched: 14. Germline V gives CDR1 SGHVS, CDR2 FNYEAQ. The CDR3 bases are TGTGCCAGCAGCTTAGTTGGCAGGGGGCCCGGGGGAGGAGAGACCCAGTACTTC. It codes for CASSLVGRGPGGGETQYF.

The chain is built from TRBV7-8 and TRBJ1-6; no clear D gene. The V end was cut by 5 bases, the J end by 0 bases, with 17 bases between. CDR3 length: 18 amino acids. CDR1 and CDR2 from the germline V gene are SGHVS and FQNEAQ. CDR3 loop: CASSHPGRQSSYNSPLHF. The CDR3 nucleotides are TGTGCCAGCAGCCACCCCGGGAGGCAGAGCTCCTATAATTCACCCCTCCACTTT.

With respect to this clone: Other DNA sequences of this sample code for an identical CDR3. V usage is TRBV7-3 and J usage is TRBJ1-4; unclear D gene. V lost 1 base, J lost 7 bases, and 7 bases lay in between. The CDR3 consists of 13 residues. Per germline, CDR1 SGHTA and CDR2 FQGTGA. CDR3 loop: CASSLNYGEKLFF. The CDR3 DNA follows: TGTGCCAGCAGCTTAAACTACGGTGAAAAACTGTTTTTT.

The chain combines TRBV5-4 with TRBJ2-3, with 8 positions matching TRBD1. The germline V gene has CDR1 SGHNT and CDR2 YYREEE (reference sequence). The junction had 4 bases not matched to a gene; V was cut back by 4 bases and J by 3 bases. CDR3 length equals 14 residues. Here the CDR3 reads CASSPGQVTDTQYF. The CDR3 nucleotides are TGTGCCAGCAGCCCGGGACAGGTAACAGATACGCAGTATTTT.

The gene calls are TRBV28 and TRBJ2-3, with D uncertain. V shed 4 bases and J shed 0 bases, with 11 bases lying between them. CDR1 and CDR2 (germline): MDHEN, SYDVKM. The CDR3 has 15 amino acids. The CDR3 DNA sequence: TGTGCCAGCAGTTCTGGCCAGTGGAGCACAGATACGCAGTATTTT. Amino acids: CASSSGQWSTDTQYF.

This sequence joins TRBV2 and TRBJ2-5; TRBD1 matches 7 bases. Trimming cost V 6 bases and J 4 bases; bases outside gene matches: 8. The length of the CDR3 is 14 residues. Germline loops: CDR1 SNHLY, CDR2 FYNNEI. Written as DNA, the CDR3 is TGTGCCAGCAGACAGGGGACGACGCCAGAGACCCAGTACTTC. This encodes CASRQGTTPETQYF.

The rearrangement links TRBV28 to TRBJ1-1, with TRBD1 identical over 7 bases. V lost 6 bases and J lost 11; bases outside the gene matches: 9. This CDR3 spans 12 amino acids. Germline lookup yields CDR1 MDHEN and CDR2 SYDVKM. CDR3 sequence: CASRLGTVGAFF. DNA for the CDR3: TGTGCCAGCAGGTTGGGGACAGTCGGGGCTTTCTTT.

The genes are TRBV19 and TRBJ2-3; 7 bases fit TRBD1. CDR3 length: 18 amino acids. Trimming took 9 bases from V and 2 from J; bases not matched to a gene: 20. Germline CDR1 is LNHDA and CDR2 is SQIVND (reference sequence). The CDR3, as DNA: TGTGCCAGCGCCGCGCCCGGCGAAGGGACAGTTAACACAGATACGCAGTATTTT. Translating it yields CASAAPGEGTVNTDTQYF.

This clone occurred once. The rearrangement uses TRBV12-3 or TRBV12-4 and TRBJ2-5; D might be TRBD2 (6 bases). The CDR3 runs to 13 residues. The V end was cut by 10 bases, the J end by 4 bases, with 16 bases between. The CDR3 reads CANPGRGRETQYF. The CDR3 bases are TGTGCCAACCCCGGCCGGGGGAGAGAGACCCAGTACTTC.

The chain employs TRBV9 and TRBJ1-1; the match to TRBD1 covers 7 bases. In germline, CDR1 is SGDLS, CDR2 YYNGEE. CDR3 length: 12 amino acids. The V gene end was trimmed by 4 bases and the J gene end by 7 bases; junction bases not matched to a gene: 4. The CDR3 DNA follows: TGTGCCAGCAGCCTTACAGGGGATGAAGCTTTCTTT. The encoded protein is CASSLTGDEAFF.

The gene calls are TRBV10-1 and TRBJ2-2; tentative D call: TRBD2 (7 bases). V lost 0 bases, J lost 6 bases, and 17 bases lay in between. The CDR3 contains 17 residues. Germline V CDR1 and CDR2: WNHNN, SYGVQD (reference sequence). This chain's CDR3 is CASSESGRGAFAGELFF. The DNA of the CDR3 is TGCGCCAGCAGTGAGTCAGGTCGGGGGGCGTTCGCCGGGGAGCTGTTTTTT.